This record looks at one T cell receptor (beta chain) sequence and its context. Its antigen is still unknown. Treatment indicated: some 20 received Ad26.COV2.S at low or high dose, single or two shots; about 5 received placebo; per-sample allocation not given. The samples were gathered on day 63 after the first injection of vaccine or placebo. At a Boston site, the person donating was an adult of 18-55 years. The CDR3 covers 16 residues. Germline assignment: CDR1 MNHEY and CDR2 SMNVEV (reference sequence). Unmatched junction bases numbered 10, after V lost 5 bases and J lost 5 bases. The sample originates from a study of Ad26.COV2.S vaccination and SARS-CoV-2 variants. General observations from the study: With respect to non-spike TCR breadth, vaccine and placebo recipients were similar. The study found higher spike-specific TCR breadth in vaccine than placebo recipients.

TCRdb keeps only in-frame clones here, not all; method: immunoSEQ multiplex PCR. Of a few hundred thousand clones in the sample, around 92% were seen once. Here the sequenced sample was peripheral blood, taken in a trial of Ad26.COV2.S vaccine versus placebo. The V call is TRBV27, the J call TRBJ2-5, with 11 bases matching TRBD2. This clonotype was sampled from a person between 18 and 65 years old who received the Ad26.COV2.S COVID-19 vaccine or a placebo. The CDR3 sequence is CASSPLLAGAPETQYF. Written as DNA, the CDR3 is TGTGCCAGCAGTCCCCTACTAGCGGGGGCCCCCGAGACCCAGTACTTC.